This entry lists 23 T cell receptor beta chains sequenced from one sample in a study of lymphopenia after photon versus proton radiotherapy. Sequenced by immunoSEQ multiplex PCR; TCRdb stores in-frame clones only, minus some. The repertoire holds about 160,000 clones, with 75% to 90% as singletons. The specimen comprised peripheral blood, sampled from a patient treated with photon-based radiotherapy. All receptors come from a man between 50 and 59 years old with gastric cancer.

The CDR3 protein is CASSYLLGYEQFF. CDR3 DNA sequence: TGTGCCAGCAGTTATCTTTTGGGCTATGAGCAGTTCTTC. The rearrangement links TRBV6-6 to TRBJ2-1, with D uncertain. V lost 3 bases and J lost 8, with 11 bases in between. Per the germline V gene, CDR1 is MNHNY and CDR2 is SVGAGI (reference sequence). This CDR3 spans 13 amino acids.

The gene calls are TRBV25-1 and TRBJ2-1, with 7 nucleotides matching TRBD1. V lost 4 bases to trimming and J lost 5 bases; unmatched junction nucleotides: 11. Germline V gives CDR1 MGHDK, CDR2 SYGVNS. The CDR3 has 16 amino acids. The CDR3: CASSGAPGQNNNEQFF. The DNA of the CDR3 is TGTGCCAGCAGTGGGGCTCCGGGACAGAATAACAATGAGCAGTTCTTC.

This clone has only one observation. This chain links TRBV30 with TRBJ1-2, with D possibly being TRBD1 (6 bases). The CDR3 covers 14 residues. Germline lookup yields CDR1 GTSNPN and CDR2 SVGIG (reference sequence). Between the trimmed V and J ends, which lost 5 bases and 8 bases, there was a span of 21 bases. The CDR3 spells CAWSRDQRGEGYTF. For the CDR3, the DNA is TGTGCCTGGTCCAGGGACCAAAGGGGGGAAGGCTACACCTTC.

The gene calls are TRBV7-7 and TRBJ2-5; D is ambiguous. From germline, CDR1 is SSHAT and CDR2 FNYEAQ (reference sequence). The V and J ends lost 1 base and 3 bases respectively, with 6 bases between them. The CDR3 has 13 residues. As DNA, the CDR3 is TGTGCCAGCAGCTTAGGTGAGGAAGAGACCCAGTACTTC. It translates to CASSLGEEETQYF.

Here the CDR3 DNA reads TGCGCCAGCAGCCAAATAAGGCTTGAGCAGCAGTACTTC. Amino acid sequence: CASSQIRLEQQYF. The chain links TRBV4-1 to TRBJ2-7; no clear D. Trimming removed 2 bases at V and 8 bases at J, with 13 bases between. Germline V lookup: CDR1 MGHRA, CDR2 YSYEKL. The CDR3 runs to 13 residues.

This clone was found a few times. J is TRBJ2-2 and V is TRBV5-8, with D perhaps TRBD2 (6 bases). This CDR3 has 16 residues. V was pared by 2 bases and J by 4 bases, with 15 bases between. In germline, CDR1 is SGHTS, CDR2 YDEGEE. In nucleotides, the CDR3 is TGTGCCAGCAGCTTAGGGGAGGTGGACGCCACCGGGGAGCTGTTTTTT. Protein product: CASSLGEVDATGELFF.

The CDR3 protein is CASSVAAGKATDTQYF. For the CDR3, the DNA is TGTGCCAGCAGCGTAGCAGCGGGAAAAGCCACAGATACGCAGTATTTT. This rearrangement joins TRBV9 to TRBJ2-3, with 7 bases fitting TRBD2. Unmatched junction bases numbered 6, after V lost 0 bases and J lost 2 bases. Looked up from germline, CDR1 is SGDLS and CDR2 is YYNGEE. This CDR3 spans 16 amino acids.

The V call is TRBV5-1, the J call TRBJ1-1; no firm D call. Germline V gene data show CDR1 as SGHRS and CDR2 as YFSETQ. The CDR3 extends over 10 amino acids. V was clipped by 3 bases and J by 10 bases, with 7 bases between them. The CDR3 nucleotides read TGCGCCAGCAGCTCGGTCGGAGCTTTCTTT. Translation gives CASSSVGAFF. Full variable domain (rest looked up from reference TRBV5-1 and TRBJ1-1): KAGVTQTPRYLIKTRGQQVTLSCSPISGHRSVSWYQQTPGQGLQFLFEYFSETQRNKGNFPGRFSGRQFSNSRSEMNVSTLELGDSALYLCASSSVGAFFGQGTRLTVV.

The J gene is TRBJ2-1, the V gene TRBV6-6, with D possibly called TRBD1 or TRBD2 (6 bases each). V gave up 8 bases and J gave up 2 bases, with 10 bases separating them. This CDR3 is 13 amino acids long. Germline V gene sequence: CDR1 MNHNY, CDR2 SVGAGI (reference sequence). CDR3 coding DNA: TGTGCCAGCCAAGGGGGGACCTACAATGAGCAGTTCTTC. This encodes CASQGGTYNEQFF.

This sequence joins TRBV7-8 and TRBJ1-2; no firm D call. This CDR3 region has 16 residues. Germline CDR1 reads SGHVS; CDR2 reads FQNEAQ. With 0 bases removed from V and 7 bases from J, the gap between germline ends came to 18 bases. Written as DNA, the CDR3 is TGTGCCAGCAGCTTAGCCCTCCTCCCGGGATCGGGTGGCTACACCTTC. This translates into CASSLALLPGSGGYTF.

The chain employs TRBV12-5 and TRBJ2-1; D is perhaps TRBD1 (7 bases). The CDR3 totals 15 residues. V was trimmed by 0 bases and J by 6 bases, leaving 12 bases between them. Germline-derived CDR1 and CDR2 are LGHNT and FRNRAP. CDR3 sequence (DNA): TGTGCTAGTGGTTTGGTAATCAGGGGGGTCAATGAGCAGTTCTTC. This translates into CASGLVIRGVNEQFF.

V usage is TRBV5-1 and J usage is TRBJ2-7, with 11 nucleotides matching TRBD1. The germline V gene encodes CDR1 SGHRS and CDR2 YFSETQ. Trimming at V came to 4 bases and at J to 3 bases, leaving 3 bases not matched to a gene. This CDR3 is built from 14 residues. The CDR3 here is CASSKDRGLYEQYF. The CDR3, as DNA: TGCGCCAGCAGCAAGGACAGGGGGCTCTACGAGCAGTACTTC.

The V gene is TRBV30, the J gene TRBJ2-1; 9 bases are a match to TRBD1. The trim removed 5 bases at V and 11 bases at J, leaving 4 bases unmatched. The CDR3 contains 11 residues. Germline lookup yields CDR1 GTSNPN and CDR2 SVGIG (reference sequence). The CDR3 protein is CAWGGQGQQFF. CDR3 bases: TGTGCCTGGGGGGGACAGGGCCAGCAGTTCTTC.

The genes are TRBV11-2 and TRBJ1-1; 9 positions match TRBD1. J gave up 1 base and V 5 bases, and 5 bases lay outside the gene matches. Germline lookup yields CDR1 SGHAT and CDR2 FQNNGV. This CDR3 has 15 amino acids. The CDR3: CASSPGTGTNTEAFF. The CDR3 nucleotides are TGTGCCAGCAGCCCAGGGACAGGGACGAACACTGAAGCTTTCTTT.

The chain carries TRBV30 and TRBJ2-7; D might be TRBD1 (6 bases). The CDR3 is made up of 12 amino acids. V lost 5 bases, J lost 0 bases, and 8 bases lay in between. Germline values: CDR1 GTSNPN, CDR2 SVGIG (reference sequence). The CDR3 spells CAWGQSSYEQYF. CDR3 sequence (DNA): TGTGCCTGGGGACAGAGCTCCTACGAGCAGTACTTC.

V gene TRBV19 combines with J gene TRBJ2-1; TRBD2 aligns across 12 bases. CDR1 and CDR2 (germline): LNHDA, SQIVND (reference sequence). Trimming at V came to 6 bases and at J to 13 bases, leaving 7 bases not matched to a gene. The CDR3 is made up of 13 amino acids. CDR3 nucleotide sequence: TGTGCCAGTAGCGGACTAGCGGGGACCCCTCAGTTCTTC. Protein sequence: CASSGLAGTPQFF.

The V and J genes are TRBV9 and TRBJ2-3; D is undetermined. V shed 4 bases and J shed 0 bases, with 15 bases lying between them. Germline loops: CDR1 SGDLS, CDR2 YYNGEE. This CDR3 spans 16 amino acids. In DNA, the CDR3 is TGTGCCAGCAGCTCTCGACCCTACACTAGCACAGATACGCAGTATTTT. It yields the protein CASSSRPYTSTDTQYF.

The genes are TRBV5-4 and TRBJ1-1; D is possibly TRBD1 (5 bases). The germline gives CDR1 SGHNT, CDR2 YYREEE (reference sequence). V was clipped by 5 bases and J by 1 base, with 9 bases between them. The CDR3 has 13 amino acids. CDR3 protein: CASRKTENTEAFF. Written as DNA, the CDR3 is TGTGCCAGCAGAAAGACAGAGAACACTGAAGCTTTCTTT.

The chain joins TRBV7-3 to TRBJ1-3; D not resolved. The CDR3 is made up of 14 amino acids. V lost 1 base, J lost 9 bases, and 13 bases lay in between. Germline V gene sequence: CDR1 SGHTA, CDR2 FQGTGA. CDR3 nucleotides: TGTGCCAGCAGCTTAAACGCGGGGTCGGGCACCATATATTTT. Its translation: CASSLNAGSGTIYF.

This chain connects TRBV4-2 to TRBJ1-2; 9 bases match TRBD1. This CDR3 has 17 residues. Germline CDR1 LGHNA, CDR2 YNFKEQ. V shed 1 base, J shed 1 base, and the junction held 7 bases outside the gene matches. DNA of the CDR3: TGTGCCAGCAGCCAAGCCCGGACAGGGGATAGTAACTATGGCTACACCTTC. This gives the protein CASSQARTGDSNYGYTF.

The chain recombines TRBV7-3 with TRBJ2-7, with TRBD2 as a possible D gene (6 bases). The CDR3 is 13 amino acids. The V gene lost 5 bases and the J gene lost 7 bases, with 15 bases spanning the gap. Germline CDR1 is SGHTA and CDR2 is FQGTGA. CDR3 nucleotides: TGTGCCAGCAGCCCGGAGGGCCCCCAAGAGCAGTACTTC. Residues: CASSPEGPQEQYF.

The chain links TRBV19 to TRBJ2-1, with 8 bases identical to TRBD2. CDR1 and CDR2 (germline): LNHDA, SQIVND (reference sequence). The CDR3 contains 15 residues. After removal of 5 bases from V and 6 bases from J, the junction contained 9 bases not matched to a gene. The CDR3 bases are TGTGCCAGTAGTCCTAGCGGGTGGCGGGGCAATGAGCAGTTCTTC. Residues: CASSPSGWRGNEQFF.

The CDR3 sequence is CASSEQQGSGNTIYF. Here the CDR3 DNA reads TGTGCCAGCAGCGAGCAACAGGGCTCTGGAAACACCATATATTTT. V is TRBV9 and J is TRBJ1-3; D is perhaps TRBD1 (6 bases). The CDR3 runs 15 residues. V gave up 3 bases and J gave up 0 bases, with 10 bases separating them. In germline, CDR1 is SGDLS, CDR2 YYNGEE.